These 13 T cell receptor beta chains originate from one sample sequenced in a study of blood T cell repertoires in COVID-19. Profiling relied on immunoSEQ multiplex PCR, and the TCRdb table lists in-frame clones only, not all of them. The sample records some 97,000 clones, around 88% being singletons. Material for sequencing was peripheral blood. The receptor set was obtained from a human donor in a cohort sampled during active COVID-19.

The chain combines TRBV28 with TRBJ1-2; 7 nucleotides match TRBD1. The J segment lost 3 bases and the V segment lost 4 bases, leaving 5 bases of the junction unmatched. The germline V gene encodes CDR1 MDHEN and CDR2 SYDVKM. This CDR3 is 14 amino acids long. CDR3 in amino acids: CASSYPGQHYGYTF. Written as DNA, the CDR3 is TGTGCCAGCAGTTACCCGGGACAGCACTATGGCTACACCTTC.

CDR3 residues: CASRITGSSGANVLTF. The DNA for the CDR3 is TGTGCCAGCAGAATTACCGGTAGCTCTGGGGCCAACGTCCTGACTTTC. The rearrangement uses TRBV28 and TRBJ2-6; D unresolved. Trimming removed 6 bases at V and 0 bases at J, with 12 bases between. Germline values: CDR1 MDHEN, CDR2 SYDVKM. This CDR3 spans 16 amino acids.

This rearrangement joins TRBV6-5 to TRBJ1-4; D may be TRBD1 (5 bases). With 8 bases removed from V and 6 bases from J, the gap between germline ends came to 16 bases. CDR3 length: 14 amino acids. Germline V CDR1 and CDR2: MNHEY, SVGAGI. The CDR3 sequence: CASEFGGADEKLFF. CDR3 nucleotide sequence: TGTGCCAGCGAGTTTGGAGGGGCTGATGAAAAACTGTTTTTT.

The chain couples TRBV28 to TRBJ2-2; 8 bases align to TRBD1. CDR3 length: 17 residues. Germline assignment: CDR1 MDHEN and CDR2 SYDVKM. V gave up 4 bases and J gave up 2 bases; unmatched junction bases: 9. The CDR3 DNA reads TGTGCCAGCAGTTCCCCCCCTGGGACAGGCAACACCGGGGAGCTGTTTTTT. Its translation: CASSSPPGTGNTGELFF. The variable domain in full, with the rest retrieved from reference TRBV28 and TRBJ2-2, is DVKVTQSSRYLVKRTGEKVFLECVQDMDHENMFWYRQDPGLGLRLIYFSYDVKMKEKGDIPEGYSVSREKKERFSLILESASTNQTSMYLCASSSPPGTGNTGELFFGEGSRLTVL.

The chain recombines TRBV6-5 with TRBJ2-1; TRBD2 matches at 7 bases. CDR3 length: 15 amino acids. The germline CDR1 and CDR2 sequences are MNHEY and SVGAGI. After removal of 6 bases from V and 7 bases from J, the junction contained 12 bases not matched to a gene. CDR3 DNA: TGTGCCAGCAGAGAGGCGGGAGTGGAGGGTAATGAGCAGTTCTTC. This encodes CASREAGVEGNEQFF.

V gene TRBV30 combines with J gene TRBJ2-1; D is perhaps TRBD1 (6 bases). The V gene lost 4 bases and the J gene lost 5 bases, with 12 bases spanning the gap. CDR3 length: 13 residues. CDR1 and CDR2 from the germline V gene are GTSNPN and SVGIG (reference sequence). The DNA of the CDR3 is TGTGCCTGGAACATGGACAGACACAATGAGCAGTTCTTC. This codes for CAWNMDRHNEQFF.

The chain combines TRBV7-2 with TRBJ2-5, with TRBD1 matching over 7 bases. The V segment lost 7 bases and the J segment 5 bases; nucleotides outside the gene matches: 10. Germline CDR1 and CDR2: SGHTA and FQGNSA. This CDR3 has 14 amino acids. The CDR3 sequence is CASTLRGGGETQYF. DNA of the CDR3: TGTGCCAGCACCCTTCGAGGGGGCGGGGAGACCCAGTACTTC.

The chain joins TRBV11-1 to TRBJ1-6, with a possible D match to TRBD1 (5 bases). Deletions cut 2 bases from V and 7 bases from J, with 12 bases between. The germline gives CDR1 SGHAT, CDR2 FQDESV (reference sequence). The CDR3 runs 15 residues. The chain's CDR3 is CASSLRGVPNSPLHF. For the CDR3, the DNA is TGTGCCAGCAGCTTACGGGGGGTCCCCAATTCACCCCTCCACTTT.

The genes are TRBV30 and TRBJ2-7; weak D call: TRBD2 (5 bases). Germline V lookup: CDR1 GTSNPN, CDR2 SVGIG (reference sequence). The CDR3 contains 12 residues. The V gene lost 4 bases and the J gene lost 0 bases, with 7 bases spanning the gap. This chain's CDR3 is CAWTGNSYEQYF. CDR3 nucleotides: TGTGCCTGGACCGGGAACTCCTACGAGCAGTACTTC.

The table lists this clone with many counts. The chain carries TRBV30 and TRBJ2-5; 7 nucleotides line up with TRBD2. The CDR3 runs 14 residues. The V and J ends lost 4 bases and 5 bases, in that order; junction bases with no gene match: 10. The germline gives CDR1 GTSNPN, CDR2 SVGIG (reference sequence). CDR3 loop: CAWKRGRAWETQYF. The CDR3 DNA reads as TGTGCCTGGAAACGTGGGAGGGCCTGGGAGACCCAGTACTTC.

V and J are TRBV28 and TRBJ1-1; possibly TRBD1 for D (5 bases). This CDR3 is 14 amino acids long. The ends were cut back, 5 bases at V and 0 bases at J, with 10 bases in the middle. Germline loops: CDR1 MDHEN, CDR2 SYDVKM. CDR3 residues: CASSTDRLNTEAFF. The CDR3 DNA reads TGTGCCAGCAGTACCGACAGATTGAACACTGAAGCTTTCTTT.

In this sample, this clone turned up a few times. The chain links TRBV28 to TRBJ1-5; D gene uncertain. Germline values: CDR1 MDHEN, CDR2 SYDVKM. The CDR3 sequence is 14 residues long. V was clipped by 3 bases and J by 3 bases, with 9 bases between them. The CDR3 is CASSFRGDNQPQHF. The CDR3 region has the DNA TGTGCCAGCAGTTTTCGCGGGGACAATCAGCCCCAGCATTTT.

This clone was detected only a few times. The V and J genes are TRBV19 and TRBJ1-5; 9 nucleotides agree with TRBD1. The CDR3 spans 15 residues. Looked up from germline, CDR1 is LNHDA and CDR2 is SQIVND (reference sequence). With 4 bases clipped from V and 6 bases from J, the junction kept 7 bases outside the gene matches. The CDR3 DNA is TGTGCCAGTAGTACCACAGGGGGCGAGAGTCAGCCCCAGCATTTT. It translates to CASSTTGGESQPQHF.